This TCR beta chain was captured by sequencing in a study of cytomegalovirus exposure and HLA in healthy donors. As for the study in general: The roughly 130 validation repertoires used the same platform as the roughly 670 first-cohort repertoires (as reported by a later analysis).

From germline, CDR1 is SGHRS and CDR2 YFSETQ. CDR3 size: 15 residues. V lost 0 bases and J 4 bases, leaving 14 bases between the germline ends. With regard to this clone: The antigen remains unidentified.

TCRdb's table, derived via immunoSEQ multiplex PCR, lists solely in-frame clones and lacks some. Here the sample spans under 250,000 clones, just under 90% being singletons. Regarding the study as a whole: Rare TCR sequences predominated, though certain public TCRs were found in many donors. Reportedly, diagnosis of cytomegalovirus status by the classifier showed high specificity and sensitivity.

The chain joins TRBV5-1 to TRBJ2-7; D possibly corresponds to TRBD2 (6 bases). The origin of this receptor is a young man in good health and CMV-seronegative. The sample was PBMCs. The chain's CDR3 is CASSLAGGTEYEQYF. DNA of the CDR3: TGCGCCAGCAGCTTGGCCGGAGGGACGGAATACGAGCAGTACTTC.